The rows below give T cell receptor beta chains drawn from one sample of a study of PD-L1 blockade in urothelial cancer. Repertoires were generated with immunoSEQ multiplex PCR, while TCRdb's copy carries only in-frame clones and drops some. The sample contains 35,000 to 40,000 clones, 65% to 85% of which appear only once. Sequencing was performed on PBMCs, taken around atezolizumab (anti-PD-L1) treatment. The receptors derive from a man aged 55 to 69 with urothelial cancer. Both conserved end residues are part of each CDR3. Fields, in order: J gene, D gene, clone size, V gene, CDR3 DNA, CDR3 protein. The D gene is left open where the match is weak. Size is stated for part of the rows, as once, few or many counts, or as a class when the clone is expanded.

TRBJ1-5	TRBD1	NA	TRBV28	TGTGCCAGCAGCCAGACAGGGTATAGCAATCAGCCCCAGCATTTT	CASSQTGYSNQPQHF
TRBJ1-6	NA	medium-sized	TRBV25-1	TGTGCCAGCAGTTCAGGGTTTTATAATTCACCCCTCCACTTT	CASSSGFYNSPLHF
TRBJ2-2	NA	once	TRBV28	TGTGCCAACCGAGAAGTCGCCGGGGAGCTGTTTTTT	CANREVAGELFF
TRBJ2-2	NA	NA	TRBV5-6	TGTGCCAGCAGCTTGGGGGGAGGGAACACCGGGGAGCTGTTTTTT	CASSLGGGNTGELFF
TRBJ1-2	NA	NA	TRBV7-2	TGTGCCAGCAGCCGGCCCAGCGGGGATGGCTACACCTTC	CASSRPSGDGYTF
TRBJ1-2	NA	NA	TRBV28	TGTGCCAGCAGTTCCCTTATCTCAGGGTATGATGGCTACACCTTC	CASSSLISGYDGYTF
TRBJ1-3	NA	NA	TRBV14	TGTGCCAGCAGCCAAGCAGGGGCAGGAAACACCATATATTTT	CASSQAGAGNTIYF
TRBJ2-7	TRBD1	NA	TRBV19	TGTGCCAGTAGTCCTGGACAGGGGGCTCAGGAGCAGTACTTC	CASSPGQGAQEQYF
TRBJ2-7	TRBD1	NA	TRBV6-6	TGTGCCAGCAGAAACAGGGGGCGTACCTACGAGCAGTACTTC	CASRNRGRTYEQYF
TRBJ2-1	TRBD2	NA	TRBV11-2	TGTGCCAGCAGCCGCCGACTGGAGACTAGCGGGGGCAATGAGCAGTTCTTC	CASSRRLETSGGNEQFF
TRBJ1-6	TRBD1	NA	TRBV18	TGTGCCAGCTCACCTTTAGCGACAGGGACAAATTCACCCCTCCACTTT	CASSPLATGTNSPLHF
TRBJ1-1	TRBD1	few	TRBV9	TGTGCCAGTAGCGCACTCACAGGGGACACTGAAGCTTTCTTT	CASSALTGDTEAFF
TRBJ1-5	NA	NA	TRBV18	TGTGCCAGCTCACGGACAGTTAGCAATCAGCCCCAGCATTTT	CASSRTVSNQPQHF
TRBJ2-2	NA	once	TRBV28	TGTGCCAGCAGTCCACTACGAATTCACGCCGGGGAGCTGTTTTTT	CASSPLRIHAGELFF
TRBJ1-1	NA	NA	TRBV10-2	TGCGCCAGCAGTGAGACCCGACAGAACACTGAAGCTTTCTTT	CASSETRQNTEAFF
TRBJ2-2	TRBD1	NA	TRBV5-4	TGTGCCAGCAGCTCCCGACAGGGCGGCACCGGGGAGCTGTTTTTT	CASSSRQGGTGELFF
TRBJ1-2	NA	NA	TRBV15	TGTGCCACCAGCGAAGGGTACAGGGCTTCTGACTATGGCTACACCTTC	CATSEGYRASDYGYTF
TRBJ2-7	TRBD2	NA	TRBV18	TGTGCCAGCTCACGACAGCGGGCGGGGGAATGGAGCGAGCAGTACTTC	CASSRQRAGEWSEQYF
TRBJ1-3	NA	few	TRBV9	TGTGCCAGCAGCGTCCGACTTGGATCTGGAAACACCATATATTTT	CASSVRLGSGNTIYF
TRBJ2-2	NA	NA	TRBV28	TGTGCCAGCGGTTGGTCCCCGGTCACCGGGGAGCTGTTTTTT	CASGWSPVTGELFF
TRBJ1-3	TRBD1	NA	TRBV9	TGTGCCAGCAGCGAATCCGGGACAGGGGATCGAGGAAACACCATATATTTT	CASSESGTGDRGNTIYF
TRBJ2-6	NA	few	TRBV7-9	TGTGCCAGCAGCACTAGCCTGCGGACGGCCAACTCTGGGGCCAACGTCCTGACTTTC	CASSTSLRTANSGANVLTF
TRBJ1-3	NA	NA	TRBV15	TGTGCCACCAGCAGAGATAAGACACTCTCTGGAAACACCATATATTTT	CATSRDKTLSGNTIYF
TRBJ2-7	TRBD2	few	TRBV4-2	TGTGCCAGCAGCCAGAGGGGGGCTAGCGGGGGGGCCTACGAGCAGTACTTC	CASSQRGASGGAYEQYF
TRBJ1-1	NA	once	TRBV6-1	TGTGCCAGCAGTGTGGAGTGGGGGGGCACTGAAGCTTTCTTT	CASSVEWGGTEAFF
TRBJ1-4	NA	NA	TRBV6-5	TGTGCCAGCAGGACGACTCCCGGGAGGGCTGAAAAACTGTTTTTT	CASRTTPGRAEKLFF
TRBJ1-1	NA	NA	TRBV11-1	TGTGCCAGCAGCTTAGCGGGGCTGGCCTTGGGGACTGAAGCTTTCTTT	CASSLAGLALGTEAFF
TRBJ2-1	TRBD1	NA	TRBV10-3	TGTGCCATCAGTGAATTGGCAGGGGGTGACAATGAGCAGTTCTTC	CAISELAGGDNEQFF
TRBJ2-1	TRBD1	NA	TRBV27	TGTGCCAGCAGCCAGGGGGCCTACAATGAGCAGTTCTTC	CASSQGAYNEQFF
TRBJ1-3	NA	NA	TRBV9	TGTGCCAGCAGCCGGACAGTTAAGGGAAACACCATATATTTT	CASSRTVKGNTIYF
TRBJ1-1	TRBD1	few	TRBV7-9	TGTGCCAGCACCTGGGGACAGGACAACACTGAAGCTTTCTTT	CASTWGQDNTEAFF
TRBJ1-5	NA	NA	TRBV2	TGTGCCAGCAGTGAACGCGGGGGTTTGAGCAATCAGCCCCAGCATTTT	CASSERGGLSNQPQHF
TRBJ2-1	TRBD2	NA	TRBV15	TGTGCCACCAGCAGAGGACTAGCGGGGGGGCGGTCCAATGAGCAGTTCTTC	CATSRGLAGGRSNEQFF
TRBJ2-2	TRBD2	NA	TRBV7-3	TGTGCCAGCAGCCTTCCTCGGAGCGGGGGCGGCACCGGGGAGCTGTTTTTT	CASSLPRSGGGTGELFF
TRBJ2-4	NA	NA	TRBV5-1	TGCGCCAGCAGCTTGGAGGATAGGAGTAACATTCAGTACTTC	CASSLEDRSNIQYF